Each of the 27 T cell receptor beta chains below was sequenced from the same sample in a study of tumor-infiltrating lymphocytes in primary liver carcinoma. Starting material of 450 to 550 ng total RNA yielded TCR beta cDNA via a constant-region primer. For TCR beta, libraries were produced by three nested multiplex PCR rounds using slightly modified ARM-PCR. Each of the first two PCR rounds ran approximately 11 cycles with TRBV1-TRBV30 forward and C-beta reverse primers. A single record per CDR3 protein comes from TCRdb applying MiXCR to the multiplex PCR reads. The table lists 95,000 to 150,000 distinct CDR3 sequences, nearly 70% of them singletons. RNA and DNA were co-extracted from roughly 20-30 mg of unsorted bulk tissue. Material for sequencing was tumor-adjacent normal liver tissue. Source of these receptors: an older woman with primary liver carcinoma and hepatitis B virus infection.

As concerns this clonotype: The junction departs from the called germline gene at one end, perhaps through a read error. CDR3 DNA sequence: TGTGTCAGCAGCGGGATAGTAATCGGGGGGCCGGGGAACCTCGATGAGCAGTTCTTC. Its translation: CVSSGIVIGGPGNLDEQFF. V usage is TRBV5-6 and J usage is TRBJ2-1; D may be TRBD2 (7 bases). CDR3 length: 19 residues. Germline V gene sequence: CDR1 SGHDT, CDR2 YYEEEE.

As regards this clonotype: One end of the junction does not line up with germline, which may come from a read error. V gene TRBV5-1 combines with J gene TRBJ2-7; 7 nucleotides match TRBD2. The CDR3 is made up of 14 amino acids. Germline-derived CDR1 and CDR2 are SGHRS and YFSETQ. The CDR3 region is CASNFGGSSYEQYF. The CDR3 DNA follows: TGTGCCAGCAACTTTGGCGGGAGTTCTTACGAGCAGTACTTC. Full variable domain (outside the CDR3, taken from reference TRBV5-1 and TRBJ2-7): KAGVTQTPRYLIKTRGQQVTLSCSPISGHRSVSWYQQTPGQGLQFLFEYFSETQRNKGNFPGRFSGRQFSNSRSEMNVSTLELGDSALYLCASNFGGSSYEQYFGPGTRLTVT.

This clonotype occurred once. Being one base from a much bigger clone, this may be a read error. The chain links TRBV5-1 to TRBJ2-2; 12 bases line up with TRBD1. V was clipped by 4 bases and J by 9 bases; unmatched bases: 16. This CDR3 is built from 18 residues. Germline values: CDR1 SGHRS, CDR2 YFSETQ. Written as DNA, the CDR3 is TGCGCCAGCAGCCCGACTGAGTCGGGGACAGGGGGCGCCTGGGAGCTGTTTTTT. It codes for CASSPTESGTGGAWELFF.

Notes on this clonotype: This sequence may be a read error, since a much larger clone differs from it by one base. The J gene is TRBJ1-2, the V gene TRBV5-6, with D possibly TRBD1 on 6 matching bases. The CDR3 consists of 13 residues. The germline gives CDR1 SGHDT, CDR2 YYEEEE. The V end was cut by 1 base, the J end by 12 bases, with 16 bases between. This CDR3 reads CASSLRFTGLDTF. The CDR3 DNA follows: TGTGCCAGCAGCTTGAGATTTACAGGGTTAGACACCTTC.

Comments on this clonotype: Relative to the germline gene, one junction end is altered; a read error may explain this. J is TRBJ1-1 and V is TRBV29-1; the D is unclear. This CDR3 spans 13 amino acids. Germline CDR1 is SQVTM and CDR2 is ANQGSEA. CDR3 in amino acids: CSVVRCQSYEAFF. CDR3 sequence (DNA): TGTAGCGTGGTCAGGTGTCAATCCTATGAAGCTTTCTTT.

For the CDR3, the DNA is TGTGCCAGCAGTTTAGGACAGGGGGCGATGGTCTTCTTT. This sequence encodes CASSLGQGAMVFF. The chain uses TRBV12-3 or TRBV12-4 and TRBJ1-1; the match to TRBD1 covers 10 bases. The trim removed 1 base at V and 14 bases at J, leaving 7 bases unmatched. This CDR3 contains 13 residues.

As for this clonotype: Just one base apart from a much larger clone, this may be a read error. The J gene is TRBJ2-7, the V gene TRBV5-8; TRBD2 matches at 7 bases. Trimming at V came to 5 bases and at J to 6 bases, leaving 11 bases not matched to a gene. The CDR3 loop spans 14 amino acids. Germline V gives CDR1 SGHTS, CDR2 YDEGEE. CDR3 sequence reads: CASRAREEEAEQYF. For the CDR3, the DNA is TGTGCCAGCAGAGCTCGGGAGGAAGAGGCCGAGCAGTACTTC.

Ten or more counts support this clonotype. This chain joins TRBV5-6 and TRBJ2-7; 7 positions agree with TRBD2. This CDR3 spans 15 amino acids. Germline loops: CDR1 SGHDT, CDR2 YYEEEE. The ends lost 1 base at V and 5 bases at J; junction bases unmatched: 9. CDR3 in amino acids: CASSLFWRESDEQYF. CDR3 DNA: TGTGCCAGCAGCTTGTTCTGGCGGGAGAGTGACGAGCAGTACTTC.

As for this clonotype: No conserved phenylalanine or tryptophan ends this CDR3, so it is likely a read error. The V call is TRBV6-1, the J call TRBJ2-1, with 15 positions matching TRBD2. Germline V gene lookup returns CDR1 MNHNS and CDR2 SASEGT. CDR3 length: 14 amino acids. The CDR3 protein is CTSGLAGGYNEQFS. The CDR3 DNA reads TGTACCAGCGGACTAGCGGGAGGGTACAATGAGCAGTTCTCC.

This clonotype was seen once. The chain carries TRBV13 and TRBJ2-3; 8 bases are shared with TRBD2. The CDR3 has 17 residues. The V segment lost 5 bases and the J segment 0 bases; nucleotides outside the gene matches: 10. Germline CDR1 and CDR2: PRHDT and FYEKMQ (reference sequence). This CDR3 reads CASSVSGSGRSTDTQYF. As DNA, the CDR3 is TGTGCCAGCAGCGTCAGTGGGAGCGGGAGAAGCACAGATACGCAGTATTTT.

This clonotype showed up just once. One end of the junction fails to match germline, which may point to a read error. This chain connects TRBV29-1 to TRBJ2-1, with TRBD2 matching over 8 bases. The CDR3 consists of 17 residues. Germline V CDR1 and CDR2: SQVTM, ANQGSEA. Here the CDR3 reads CSVTPQTSERSYNEQLF. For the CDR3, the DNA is TGCAGCGTCACACCACAGACTAGCGAGAGATCCTACAATGAGCAGCTCTTC.

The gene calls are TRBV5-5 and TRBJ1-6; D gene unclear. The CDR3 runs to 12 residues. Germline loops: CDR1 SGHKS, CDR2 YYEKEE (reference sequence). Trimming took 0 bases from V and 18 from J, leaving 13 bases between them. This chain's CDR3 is CASSLVNSPSHF. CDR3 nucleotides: TGTGCCAGCAGCTTGGTGAATTCACCCTCCCACTTT.

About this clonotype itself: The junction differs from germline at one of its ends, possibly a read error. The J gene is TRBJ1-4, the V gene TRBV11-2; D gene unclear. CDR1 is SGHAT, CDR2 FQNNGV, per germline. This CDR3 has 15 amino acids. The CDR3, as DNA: TGCGCCAGCAGCTCGCGAGGAGGAAGTAATGAAAAACTGTTTTTT. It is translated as CASSSRGGSNEKLFF.

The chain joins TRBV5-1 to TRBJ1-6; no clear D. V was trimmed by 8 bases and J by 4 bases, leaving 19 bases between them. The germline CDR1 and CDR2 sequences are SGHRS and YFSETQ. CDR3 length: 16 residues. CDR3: CASNTGRETYNSPLHF. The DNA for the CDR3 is TGCGCCAGTAACACCGGTAGGGAGACTTATAATTCACCCCTCCACTTT.

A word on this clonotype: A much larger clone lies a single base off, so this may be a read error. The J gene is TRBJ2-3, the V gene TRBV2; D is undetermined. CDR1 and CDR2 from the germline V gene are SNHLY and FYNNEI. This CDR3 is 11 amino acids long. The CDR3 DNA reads TGTGGCAGCAGCTCAACGGATACGCAGTATTTT. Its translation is CGSSSTDTQYF.

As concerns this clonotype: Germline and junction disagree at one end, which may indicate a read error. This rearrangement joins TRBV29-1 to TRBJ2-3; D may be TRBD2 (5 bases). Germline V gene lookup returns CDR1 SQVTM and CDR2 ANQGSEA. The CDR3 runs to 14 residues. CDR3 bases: TGCAGCTTTGAAGACTACTCAGGATCGGATACGCAGTGTTTT. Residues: CSFEDYSGSDTQCF.

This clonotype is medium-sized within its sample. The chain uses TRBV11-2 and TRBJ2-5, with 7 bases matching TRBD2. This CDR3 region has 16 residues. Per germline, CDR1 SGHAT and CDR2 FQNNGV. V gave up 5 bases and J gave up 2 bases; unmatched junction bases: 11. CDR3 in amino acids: CASSPYGGRTQETQYF. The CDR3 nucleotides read TGTGCCAGCAGCCCCTATGGCGGGAGAACACAAGAGACCCAGTACTTC.

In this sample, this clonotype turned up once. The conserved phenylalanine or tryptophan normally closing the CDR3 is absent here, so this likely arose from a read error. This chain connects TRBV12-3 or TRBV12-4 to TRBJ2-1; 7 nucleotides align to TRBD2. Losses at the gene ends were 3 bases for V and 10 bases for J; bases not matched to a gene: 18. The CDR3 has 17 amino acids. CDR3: CASSLVSSSTSGGEQFS. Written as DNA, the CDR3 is TGTGCCAGCAGTTTGGTATCGTCTAGCACCTCCGGGGGGGAGCAGTTCTCC.

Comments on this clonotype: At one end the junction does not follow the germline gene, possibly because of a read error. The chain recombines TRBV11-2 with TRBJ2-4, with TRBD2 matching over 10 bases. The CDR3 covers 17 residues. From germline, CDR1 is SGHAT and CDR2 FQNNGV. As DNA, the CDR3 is TGTACCAGCAGCCCAGGCAGGTTACTAAGCGGGAGGGACCTTCAGTACTTC. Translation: CTSSPGRLLSGRDLQYF.

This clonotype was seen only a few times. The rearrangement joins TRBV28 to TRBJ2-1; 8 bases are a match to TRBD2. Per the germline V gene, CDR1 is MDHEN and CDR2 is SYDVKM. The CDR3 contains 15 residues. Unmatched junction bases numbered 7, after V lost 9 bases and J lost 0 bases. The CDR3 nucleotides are TGTGCCAGTACCAAGCGGGAGAGCTCCTACAATGAGCAGTTCTTC. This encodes CASTKRESSYNEQFF.

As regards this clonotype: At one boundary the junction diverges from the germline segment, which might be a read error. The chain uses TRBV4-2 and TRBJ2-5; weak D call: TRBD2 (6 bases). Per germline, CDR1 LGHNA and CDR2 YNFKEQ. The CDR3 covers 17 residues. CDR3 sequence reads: CASSQDLRGTRLETRYF. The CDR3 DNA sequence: TGTGCCAGCAGCCAAGATCTTCGCGGGACCCGCCTAGAGACCCGGTACTTC.

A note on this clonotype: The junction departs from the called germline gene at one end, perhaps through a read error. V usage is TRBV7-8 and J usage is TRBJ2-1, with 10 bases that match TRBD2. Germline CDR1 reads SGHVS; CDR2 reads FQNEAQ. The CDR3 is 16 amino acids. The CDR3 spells CASSPTSGEHYNEQFF. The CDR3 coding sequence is TGCGCCAGCAGCCCTACTAGCGGGGAGCACTACAATGAGCAGTTCTTC.

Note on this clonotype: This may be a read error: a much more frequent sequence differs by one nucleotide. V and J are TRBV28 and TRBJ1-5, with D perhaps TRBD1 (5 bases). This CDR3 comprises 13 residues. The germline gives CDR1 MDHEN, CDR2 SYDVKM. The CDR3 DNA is TGTGCCAGCAGTTTACAGGGAGGTCAGCCCCAGCTTTTT. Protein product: CASSLQGGQPQLF.

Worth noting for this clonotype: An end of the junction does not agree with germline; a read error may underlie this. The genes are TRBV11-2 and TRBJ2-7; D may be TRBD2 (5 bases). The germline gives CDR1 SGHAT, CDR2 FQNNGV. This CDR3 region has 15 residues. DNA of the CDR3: TGTGCCAGTAGCTTAGACGAACTAGATACCTACGAGCAGTACTTC. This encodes CASSLDELDTYEQYF. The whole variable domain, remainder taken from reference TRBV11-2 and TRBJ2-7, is EAGVAQSPRYKIIEKRQSVAFWCNPISGHATLYWYQQILGQGPKLLIQFQNNGVVDDSQLPKDRFSAERLKGVDSTLKIQPAKLEDSAVYLCASSLDELDTYEQYFGPGTRLTVT.

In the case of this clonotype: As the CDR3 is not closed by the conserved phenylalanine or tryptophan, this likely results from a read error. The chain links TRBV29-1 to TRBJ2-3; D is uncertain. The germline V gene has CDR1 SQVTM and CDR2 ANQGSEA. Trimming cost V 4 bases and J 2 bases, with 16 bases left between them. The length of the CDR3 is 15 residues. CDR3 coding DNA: TGCAGCGTTGTCTTTTCCGGCAGAAACACAGATACGCAGTATTTG. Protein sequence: CSVVFSGRNTDTQYL.

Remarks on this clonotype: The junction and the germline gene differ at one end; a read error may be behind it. The DNA of the CDR3 is TGTGCCATCAGTGACTCAGGACTAGCCACCGAGCAGTGTTTC. Residues: CAISDSGLATEQCF. J is TRBJ2-7 and V is TRBV10-3; 8 positions match TRBD2. Germline V gives CDR1 ENHRY, CDR2 SYGVKD. The CDR3 totals 14 residues.

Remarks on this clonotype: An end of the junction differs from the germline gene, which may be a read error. Here the CDR3 reads CVSENRSPSYEQYF. The DNA of the CDR3 is TGTGTCAGTGAAAACAGGTCCCCCTCCTACGAGCAATACTTC. The chain joins TRBV11-2 to TRBJ2-7; a weak D match, TRBD1 (5 bases). CDR1 SGHAT and CDR2 FQNNGV come from the germline V gene. There are 14 residues in the CDR3.